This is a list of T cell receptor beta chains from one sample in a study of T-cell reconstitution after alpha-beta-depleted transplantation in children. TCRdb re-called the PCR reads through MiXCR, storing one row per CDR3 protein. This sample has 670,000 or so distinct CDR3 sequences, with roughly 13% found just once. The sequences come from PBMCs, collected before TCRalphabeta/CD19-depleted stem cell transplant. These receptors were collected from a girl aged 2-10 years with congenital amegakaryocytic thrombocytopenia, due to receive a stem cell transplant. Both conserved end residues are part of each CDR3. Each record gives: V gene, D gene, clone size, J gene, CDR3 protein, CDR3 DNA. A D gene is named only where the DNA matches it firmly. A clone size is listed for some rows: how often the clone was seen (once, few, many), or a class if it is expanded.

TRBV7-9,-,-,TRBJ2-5,CASSSRMETQYF,TGTGCCAGCAGCTCCCGGATGGAGACCCAGTACTTC
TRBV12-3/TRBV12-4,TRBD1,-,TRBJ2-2,CASSRGQGVTGELFF,TGTGCCAGCAGTAGGGGACAGGGAGTCACCGGGGAGCTGTTTTTT
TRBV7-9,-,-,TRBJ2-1,CASSRTVNEQFF,TGTGCCAGCAGTCGGACTGTCAATGAGCAGTTCTTC
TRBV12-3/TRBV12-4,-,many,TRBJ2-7,CASKQTGTPYEQYF,TGTGCCAGCAAGCAGACAGGTACCCCCTACGAGCAGTACTTC
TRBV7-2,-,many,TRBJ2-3,CASSFPSPDTQYF,TGTGCCAGCAGCTTCCCCTCCCCAGATACGCAGTATTTT
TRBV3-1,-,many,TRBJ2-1,CASRDPSSPEQFF,TGTGCCAGCAGGGACCCATCGTCGCCCGAGCAGTTCTTC
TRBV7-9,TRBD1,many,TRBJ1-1,CASSLRTGGENTEAFF,TGTGCCAGCAGCTTAAGGACAGGGGGCGAGAACACTGAAGCTTTCTTT
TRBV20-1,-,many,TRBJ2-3,CSARASPDTQYF,TGCAGTGCTAGAGCCTCACCAGATACGCAGTATTTT
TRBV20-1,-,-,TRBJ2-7,CSASTGWYEQYF,TGCAGTGCTAGTACAGGGTGGTACGAGCAGTACTTC
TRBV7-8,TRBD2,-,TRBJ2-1,CASSNRLAASYNEQFF,TGTGCCAGCAGCAACCGACTAGCGGCCTCCTACAATGAGCAGTTCTTC
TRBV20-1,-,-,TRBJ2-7,CSARLADSYEQYF,TGCAGTGCTAGGCTAGCCGACTCCTACGAGCAGTACTTC
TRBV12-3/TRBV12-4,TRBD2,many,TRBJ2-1,CASSPGGEIRGEQFF,TGTGCCAGCAGCCCCGGGGGGGAGATAAGAGGTGAGCAGTTCTTC
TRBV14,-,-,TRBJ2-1,CASSRYRGNEQFF,TGTGCCAGCAGTCGATATAGGGGCAATGAGCAGTTCTTC
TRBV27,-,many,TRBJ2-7,CASQRTGSYEQYF,TGTGCCAGCCAAAGGACTGGATCCTACGAGCAGTACTTC
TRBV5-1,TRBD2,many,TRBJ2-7,CASSLAGGSAEQYF,TGCGCCAGCAGCTTAGCGGGAGGATCCGCCGAGCAGTACTTC
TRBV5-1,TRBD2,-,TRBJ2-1,CASSLKREEDNEQFF,TGCGCCAGCAGCTTGAAGCGGGAGGAGGACAATGAGCAGTTCTTC
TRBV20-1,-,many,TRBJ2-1,CSAGNHRRSYNEQFF,TGCAGTGCTGGCAATCACAGGAGGTCCTACAATGAGCAGTTCTTC